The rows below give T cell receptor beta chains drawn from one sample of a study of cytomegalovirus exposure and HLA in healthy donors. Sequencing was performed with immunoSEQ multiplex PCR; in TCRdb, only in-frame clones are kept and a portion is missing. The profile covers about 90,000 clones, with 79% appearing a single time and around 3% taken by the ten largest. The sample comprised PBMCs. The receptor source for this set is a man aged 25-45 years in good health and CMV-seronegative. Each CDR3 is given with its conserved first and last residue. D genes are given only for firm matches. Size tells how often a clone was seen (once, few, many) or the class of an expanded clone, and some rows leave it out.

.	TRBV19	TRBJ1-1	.	TGTGCCAGTAGTGAGGGCTTGAGCACTGAAGCTTTCTTT	CASSEGLSTEAFF
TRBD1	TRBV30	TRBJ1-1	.	TGTGCCTGGAGCCTCCGGGACAGGGGGCCCGCCGAAGCTTTCTTT	CAWSLRDRGPAEAFF
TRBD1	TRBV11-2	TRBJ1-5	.	TGTGCCAGCAGCTTAGGGACAGGGGAAAATCAGCCCCAGCATTTT	CASSLGTGENQPQHF
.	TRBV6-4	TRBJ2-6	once	TGTGCCAGCAGCGAAAGTACTGGGGGGGCCCGAACCTTCGGGGCCAACGTCCTGACTTTC	CASSESTGGARTFGANVLTF
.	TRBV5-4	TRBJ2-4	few	TGTGCCAGCAGCTTGGGCGGGACCTTCCTAGCCAAAAACATTCAGTACTTC	CASSLGGTFLAKNIQYF
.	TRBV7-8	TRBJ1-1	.	TGTGCCAGCACCAATGGGGGCCCGCAGAGAGCTTTCTTT	CASTNGGPQRAFF
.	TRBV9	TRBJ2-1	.	TGTGCCAGCAGCGTAGCGCTCGTCTTGGGCGAGCAGTTCTTC	CASSVALVLGEQFF
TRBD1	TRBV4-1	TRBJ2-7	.	TGCGCCAGCAGCCACCCCCCGGACAGGGAAGTTGGCGAGCAGTACTTC	CASSHPPDREVGEQYF
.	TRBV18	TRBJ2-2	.	TGTGCCAGCTCACCATCCCAACAGAACACCGGGGAGCTGTTTTTT	CASSPSQQNTGELFF
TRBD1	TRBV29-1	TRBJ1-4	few	TGCAGCGCGGGACAGGGGGGCGCCCCGGATAATGAAAAACTGTTTTTT	CSAGQGGAPDNEKLFF
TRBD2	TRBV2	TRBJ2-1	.	TGTGCCAGCAGGGAACTAGCGGGGTCCTACAATGAGCAGTTCTTC	CASRELAGSYNEQFF
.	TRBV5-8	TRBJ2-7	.	TGTGCCAGCAACCGGGTTGTATCCTACGAGCAGTACTTC	CASNRVVSYEQYF
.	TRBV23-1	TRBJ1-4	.	TGCGCCAGCAGTCAATCCTGTGGGGGGAATGAAAAACTGTTTTTT	CASSQSCGGNEKLFF
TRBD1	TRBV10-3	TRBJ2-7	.	TGTGCCATCAGAAGGGGGACAGGGATGTCCTACGAGCAGTACTTC	CAIRRGTGMSYEQYF
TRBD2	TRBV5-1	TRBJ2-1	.	TGCGCCAGCAGCTGGGGGACTAGCGGGGGTGCGTACAATGAGCAGTTCTTC	CASSWGTSGGAYNEQFF